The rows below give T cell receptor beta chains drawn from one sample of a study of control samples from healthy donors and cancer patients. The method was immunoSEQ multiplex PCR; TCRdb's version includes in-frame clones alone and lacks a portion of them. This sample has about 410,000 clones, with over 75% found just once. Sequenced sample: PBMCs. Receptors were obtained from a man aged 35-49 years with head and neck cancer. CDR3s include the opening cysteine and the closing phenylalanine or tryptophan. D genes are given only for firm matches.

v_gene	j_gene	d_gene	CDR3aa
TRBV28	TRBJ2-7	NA	CASSLRVGYEQYF
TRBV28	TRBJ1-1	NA	CASSYTENTEAFF
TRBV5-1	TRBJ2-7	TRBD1	CASSRGQGGEQYF
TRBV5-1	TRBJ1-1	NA	CASSLDLNTEAFF
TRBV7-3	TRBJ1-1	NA	CASSLGHLNTEAFF
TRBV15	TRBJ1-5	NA	CATSRDRQPQHF
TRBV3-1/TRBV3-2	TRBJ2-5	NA	CASSQALDLQETQYF
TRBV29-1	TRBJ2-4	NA	CSAVIGAGNIQYF
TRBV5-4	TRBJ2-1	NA	CASSLYPGARPNEQFF
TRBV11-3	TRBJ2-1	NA	CASSLVGPGNEQFF
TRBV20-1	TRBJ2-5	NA	CSASTGETQYF
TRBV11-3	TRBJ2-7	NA	CASSPPDRNNEQYF
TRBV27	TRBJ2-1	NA	CASGGLGGSYNEQFF
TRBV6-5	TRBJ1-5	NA	CASSSRREAGQPQHF
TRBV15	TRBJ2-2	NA	CATSSRGRYTGELFF
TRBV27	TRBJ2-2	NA	CASSEVPTNTGELFF
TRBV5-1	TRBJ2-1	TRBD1	CASTAGGAGGEQFF
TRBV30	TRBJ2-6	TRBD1	CAWIQQGAGANVLTF
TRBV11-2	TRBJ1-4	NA	CASSLISGPVGKLFF
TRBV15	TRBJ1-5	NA	CATSRDLQGNQPQHF
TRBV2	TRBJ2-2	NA	CASAVRSNTGELFF
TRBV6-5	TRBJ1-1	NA	CASSYTLQKMNTEAFF
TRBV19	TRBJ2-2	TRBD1	CASSPDRGPGGELFF
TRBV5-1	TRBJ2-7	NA	CASSLDRGEQYF